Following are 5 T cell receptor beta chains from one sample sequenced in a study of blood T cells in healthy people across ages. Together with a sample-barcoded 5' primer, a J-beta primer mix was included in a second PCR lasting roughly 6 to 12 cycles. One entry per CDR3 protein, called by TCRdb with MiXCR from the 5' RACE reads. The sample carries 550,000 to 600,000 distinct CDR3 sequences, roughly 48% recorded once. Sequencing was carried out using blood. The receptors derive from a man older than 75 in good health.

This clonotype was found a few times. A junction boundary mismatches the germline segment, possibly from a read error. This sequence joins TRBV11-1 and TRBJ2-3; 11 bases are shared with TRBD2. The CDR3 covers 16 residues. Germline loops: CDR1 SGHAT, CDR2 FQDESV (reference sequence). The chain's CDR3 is CASSSAGLAGPRTQYF. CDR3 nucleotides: TGTGCTAGCAGTTCGGCCGGACTAGCGGGCCCGCGAACGCAGTATTTT.

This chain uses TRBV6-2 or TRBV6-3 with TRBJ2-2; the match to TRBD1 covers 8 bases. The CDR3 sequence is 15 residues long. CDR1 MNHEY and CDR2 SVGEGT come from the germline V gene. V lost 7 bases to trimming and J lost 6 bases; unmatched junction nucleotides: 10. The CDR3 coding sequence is TGTGCCAGCACCCCAGACAGGGGAGGTGCCGGGGAGCTGTTTTTT. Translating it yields CASTPDRGGAGELFF.

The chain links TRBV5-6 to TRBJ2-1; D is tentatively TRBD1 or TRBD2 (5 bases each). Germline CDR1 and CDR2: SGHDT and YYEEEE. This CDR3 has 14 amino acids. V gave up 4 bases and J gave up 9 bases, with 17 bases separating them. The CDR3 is CASSTRGRDGEQFF. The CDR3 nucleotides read TGTGCCAGCAGCACCCGAGGCAGGGACGGTGAGCAGTTCTTC.

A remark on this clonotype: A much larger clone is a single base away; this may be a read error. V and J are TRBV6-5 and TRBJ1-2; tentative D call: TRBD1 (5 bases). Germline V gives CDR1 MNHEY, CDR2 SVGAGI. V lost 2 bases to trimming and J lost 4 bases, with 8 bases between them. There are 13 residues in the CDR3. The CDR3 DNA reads TGTGCCAGCAGTTACCAGGGAGGCTATGGCTACACCTTC. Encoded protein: CASSYQGGYGYTF.

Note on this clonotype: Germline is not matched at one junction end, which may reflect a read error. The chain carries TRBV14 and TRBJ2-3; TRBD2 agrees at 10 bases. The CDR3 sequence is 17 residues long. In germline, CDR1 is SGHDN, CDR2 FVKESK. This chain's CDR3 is CSSSQVGLAGVRDTQYF. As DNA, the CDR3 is TGTTCCAGCAGCCAAGTCGGGCTAGCGGGGGTCCGGGATACGCAGTATTTT. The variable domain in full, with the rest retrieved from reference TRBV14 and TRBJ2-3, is EAGVTQFPSHSVIEKGQTVTLRCDPISGHDNLYWYRRVMGKEIKFLLHFVKESKQDESGMPNNRFLAERTGGTYSTLKVQPAELEDSGVYFCSSSQVGLAGVRDTQYFGPGTRLTVL.